The subject of this entry is one T cell receptor beta chain. The sample comes from a study of blood T cell repertoires in COVID-19. The V gene's germline CDR1 is SGHRS and CDR2 YFSETQ. V was trimmed by 0 bases and J by 1 base, leaving 13 bases between them. This CDR3 has 16 amino acids. Original methodology: Counts of nucleated cells, estimated from reference gene primer amplification, were obtained. Method: immunoSEQ multiplex PCR; TCRdb's copy keeps in-frame clones and lacks some. Clone size and V and J calls were adopted from that table, with D and trimming inferred from the DNA. Seen here are 40,000 or so clones, around 82% observed once, and the top ten hold approximately 39%.

The chain has TRBV5-1 and TRBJ1-1; D is unresolved. The receptor was derived from a man aged 35 to 55 with active or convalescent COVID-19. The material sequenced was peripheral blood. The CDR3, as DNA: TGCGCCAGCAGCTTGGAACTTCTCTTCCCGAACACTGAAGCTTTCTTT. Protein sequence: CASSLELLFPNTEAFF.